The next 18 T cell receptor beta chains were all read from a single sample in a study of blood T cell repertoires in COVID-19. The method was immunoSEQ multiplex PCR; TCRdb's version includes in-frame clones alone and lacks a portion of them. The sample records about 150,000 clones, 84% being singletons. The sample was peripheral blood. The source of these receptors is a man between 65 and 85 years old with acute or convalescent COVID-19.

V usage is TRBV3-1 (or the pseudogene TRBV3-2) and J usage is TRBJ1-2; TRBD1 might be the D (5 bases). The V end lost 4 bases, the J end lost 8 bases, and 17 bases lay between the germline ends. CDR1 LGHDT and CDR2 YNNKEL come from the germline V gene (reference sequence). The CDR3 runs to 14 residues. The CDR3: CASSPQLDSPGYTF. The DNA for the CDR3 is TGTGCCAGCAGCCCTCAACTTGACAGTCCCGGCTACACCTTC.

V gene TRBV28 combines with J gene TRBJ1-6, with 7 bases identical to TRBD1. Germline loops: CDR1 MDHEN, CDR2 SYDVKM. The junction had 18 bases not matched to a gene; V was cut back by 3 bases and J by 7 bases. The CDR3 is 19 amino acids. CDR3 residues: CASSFRGPNSLLGNSPLHF. The CDR3 DNA is TGTGCCAGCAGTTTTAGGGGGCCCAATAGCTTGTTGGGGAATTCACCCCTCCACTTT.

The rearrangement uses TRBV5-3 and TRBJ2-6, with D maybe TRBD1 (5 bases). TRBV5-3 is flagged as an ORF with uncertain function. There are 20 residues in the CDR3. V was clipped by 1 base and J by 0 bases, with 20 bases between them. CDR3 sequence (DNA): TGTGCCAGAAGCTTGTTATGGTCAGGGCCCAGGAACTCTGGGGCCAACGTCCTGACTTTC. Protein: CARSLLWSGPRNSGANVLTF.

The rearrangement uses TRBV19 and TRBJ1-5, with TRBD1 identical over 8 bases. The CDR3 loop spans 18 amino acids. Germline values: CDR1 LNHDA, CDR2 SQIVND (reference sequence). Germline trimming cut 5 bases from V and 0 bases from J; bases unmatched to any gene: 12. This chain's CDR3 is CASSRQGTGAYSNQPQHF. The CDR3 bases are TGTGCCAGTAGTCGCCAAGGGACAGGAGCCTATAGCAATCAGCCCCAGCATTTT.

This clone was counted at least ten times. This sample includes further DNA sequences coding for the same CDR3. The chain has TRBV6-6 and TRBJ2-7; 7 bases match TRBD2. Germline CDR1 MNHNY, CDR2 SVGAGI (reference sequence). V shed 7 bases and J 4 bases; nucleotides not matched to a gene: 7. This CDR3 spans 13 amino acids. This CDR3 is CASNTPGGYEQYF. The CDR3 DNA sequence: TGTGCCAGCAACACCCCCGGGGGGTACGAGCAGTACTTC.

The chain uses TRBV19 and TRBJ2-3, with D hard to call. Germline CDR1 reads LNHDA; CDR2 reads SQIVND (reference sequence). V lost 3 bases and J 0 bases, leaving 10 bases between the germline ends. CDR3 length: 15 amino acids. The CDR3 loop is CASSISSASTDTQYF. The CDR3 nucleotides are TGTGCCAGTAGTATTTCAAGCGCTAGCACAGATACGCAGTATTTT.

This clone showed up just a few times. V is TRBV12-3 or TRBV12-4 and J is TRBJ1-2; TRBD1 might be the D (6 bases). CDR3 size: 13 residues. Trimming removed 1 base at V and 7 bases at J, with 10 bases between. CDR3 loop: CASSLDRVSGYTF. For the CDR3, the DNA is TGTGCCAGCAGTTTAGACAGGGTCTCTGGCTACACCTTC.

This sequence joins TRBV6-5 and TRBJ1-1; TRBD1 matches 7 bases. CDR1 and CDR2 from the germline V gene are MNHEY and SVGAGI. The CDR3 contains 13 residues. The trim removed 7 bases at V and 1 base at J, leaving 3 bases unmatched. CDR3 residues: CASIRTGNTEAFF. CDR3 in DNA: TGTGCCAGCATAAGGACAGGGAACACTGAAGCTTTCTTT.

This clone was seen a few times. The chain links TRBV28 to TRBJ2-3; 7 nucleotides match TRBD1. There are 13 residues in the CDR3. J gave up 4 bases and V 10 bases, and 8 bases lay outside the gene matches. Germline loops: CDR1 MDHEN, CDR2 SYDVKM. CDR3 protein: CATSQGYSDTQYF. The CDR3 DNA sequence: TGTGCCACGTCACAGGGGTACTCAGATACGCAGTATTTT.

V is TRBV2 and J is TRBJ1-6, with D possibly TRBD1 on 5 matching bases. Deletions cut 8 bases from V and 10 bases from J, with 18 bases between. This CDR3 is built from 14 residues. Germline V gene sequence: CDR1 SNHLY, CDR2 FYNNEI. CDR3 protein: CASRPGTGSSPLHF. The CDR3 region has the DNA TGTGCCAGCCGTCCAGGGACTGGAAGCTCACCCCTCCACTTT.

The V gene is TRBV27, the J gene TRBJ1-2; 7 bases are shared with TRBD1. The V gene end was trimmed by 5 bases and the J gene end by 2 bases; junction bases not matched to a gene: 8. CDR3 length: 15 residues. Germline lookup yields CDR1 MNHEY and CDR2 SMNVEV (reference sequence). For the CDR3, the DNA is TGTGCCAGCAGTATTACAGGGGTCGGGAACTATGGCTACACCTTC. Translating it yields CASSITGVGNYGYTF.

This clone showed up just once. The chain couples TRBV5-6 to TRBJ1-3; D uncertain. The CDR3 loop spans 15 amino acids. Germline lookup yields CDR1 SGHDT and CDR2 YYEEEE. V was cut by 1 base and J by 0 bases, with 8 bases left in between. CDR3 in amino acids: CASSLTTGSGNTIYF. In nucleotides, the CDR3 is TGTGCCAGCAGCTTGACGACGGGCTCTGGAAACACCATATATTTT.

The V and J genes are TRBV2 and TRBJ1-2; the match to TRBD1 covers 7 bases. Looked up from germline, CDR1 is SNHLY and CDR2 is FYNNEI. V shed 6 bases, J shed 7 bases, and the junction held 11 bases outside the gene matches. This CDR3 region has 14 residues. In nucleotides, the CDR3 is TGTGCCAGCAGGGCGCCTGGTAACAGGGGTGGCTACACCTTC. This gives the protein CASRAPGNRGGYTF.

The chain uses TRBV3-1 (or the pseudogene TRBV3-2) and TRBJ1-2; possibly TRBD1 for D (6 bases). Trimming stripped 1 base from V and 6 bases from J, with 12 bases between. The germline V gene has CDR1 LGHDT and CDR2 YNNKEL (reference sequence). This CDR3 has 14 residues. CDR3 coding DNA: TGTGCCAGCAGCCAAGCGAACAGGGAAGATGGCTACACCTTC. Its translation is CASSQANREDGYTF.

The V and J genes are TRBV7-9 and TRBJ2-1; tentatively, D is TRBD1 (6 bases). V shed 4 bases and J shed 8 bases, with 30 bases lying between them. CDR1 and CDR2 (germline): SEHNR, FQNEAQ (reference sequence). The CDR3 loop spans 19 amino acids. The CDR3 region has the DNA TGTGCCAGCAGCTCCCCTCAGGGTGCGATCCAAGGGGCAGGGGATGAGCAGTTCTTC. This sequence encodes CASSSPQGAIQGAGDEQFF.

The chain uses TRBV10-3 and TRBJ2-7; 9 nucleotides match TRBD1. The germline V gene encodes CDR1 ENHRY and CDR2 SYGVKD. The trim removed 10 bases at V and 2 bases at J, leaving 9 bases unmatched. The CDR3 length is 14 residues. CDR3 region: CATRGTGLAYEQYF. In DNA form, the CDR3 reads TGTGCCACCAGGGGGACAGGGTTAGCCTACGAGCAGTACTTC.

The V call is TRBV6-5, the J call TRBJ2-5; D is unresolved. The CDR3 covers 12 residues. Germline V lookup: CDR1 MNHEY, CDR2 SVGAGI. Deletions cut 7 bases from V and 5 bases from J, with 11 bases between. The DNA of the CDR3 is TGTGCCAGCACCGATATTCGGGAGACCCAGTACTTC. Translation gives CASTDIRETQYF.

V usage is TRBV28 and J usage is TRBJ2-7; 11 nucleotides line up with TRBD2. Looked up from germline, CDR1 is MDHEN and CDR2 is SYDVKM. The J segment lost 3 bases and the V segment lost 6 bases, leaving 7 bases of the junction unmatched. This CDR3 has 15 amino acids. The CDR3 nucleotides are TGTGCCAGCAGCACCCTAGCGGGAGGCTACTACGAGCAGTACTTC. Amino acid sequence: CASSTLAGGYYEQYF.